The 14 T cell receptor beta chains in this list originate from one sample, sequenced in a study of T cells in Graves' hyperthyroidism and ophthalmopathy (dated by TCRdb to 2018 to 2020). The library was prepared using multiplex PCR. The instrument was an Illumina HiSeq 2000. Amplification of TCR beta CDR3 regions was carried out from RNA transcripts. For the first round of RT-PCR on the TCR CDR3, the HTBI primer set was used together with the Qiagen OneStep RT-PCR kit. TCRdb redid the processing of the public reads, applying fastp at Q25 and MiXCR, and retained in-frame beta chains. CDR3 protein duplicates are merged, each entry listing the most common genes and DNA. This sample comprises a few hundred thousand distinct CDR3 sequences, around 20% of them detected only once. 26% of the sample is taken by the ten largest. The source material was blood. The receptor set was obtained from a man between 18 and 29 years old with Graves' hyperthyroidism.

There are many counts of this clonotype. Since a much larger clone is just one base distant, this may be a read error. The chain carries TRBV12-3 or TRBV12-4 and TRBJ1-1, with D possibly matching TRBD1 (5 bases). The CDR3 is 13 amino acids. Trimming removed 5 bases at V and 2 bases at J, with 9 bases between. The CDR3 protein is CASSGTNNTEAFF. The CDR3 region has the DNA TGTGCCAGCAGTGGGACCAACAACACTGAAGCTTTCTTT.

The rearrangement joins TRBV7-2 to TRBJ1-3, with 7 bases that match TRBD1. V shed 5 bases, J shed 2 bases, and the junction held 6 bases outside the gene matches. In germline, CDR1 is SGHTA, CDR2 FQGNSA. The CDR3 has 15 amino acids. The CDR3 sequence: CASSPIQGAGNTIYF. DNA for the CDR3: TGTGCCAGCAGCCCAATTCAGGGGGCTGGAAACACCATATATTTT.

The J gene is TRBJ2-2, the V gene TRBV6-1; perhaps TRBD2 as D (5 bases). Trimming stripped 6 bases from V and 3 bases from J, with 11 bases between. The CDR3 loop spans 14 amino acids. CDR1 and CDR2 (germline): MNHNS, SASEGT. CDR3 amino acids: CASRTTGYTGELFF. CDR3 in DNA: TGTGCCAGCAGGACTACTGGATACACCGGGGAGCTGTTTTTT.

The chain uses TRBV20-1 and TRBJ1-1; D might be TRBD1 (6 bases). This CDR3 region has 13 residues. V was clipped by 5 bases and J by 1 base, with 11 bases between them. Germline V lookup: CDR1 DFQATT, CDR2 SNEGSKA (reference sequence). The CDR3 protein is CSAHGQPNTEAFF. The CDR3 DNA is TGCAGTGCTCACGGACAGCCGAACACTGAAGCTTTCTTT.

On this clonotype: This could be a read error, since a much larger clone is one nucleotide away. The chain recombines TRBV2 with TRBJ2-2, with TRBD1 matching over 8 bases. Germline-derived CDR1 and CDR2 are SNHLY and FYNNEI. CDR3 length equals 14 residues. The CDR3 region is CASSRTGNPGELCF. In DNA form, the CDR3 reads TGTGCCAGCAGTCGGACAGGGAATCCCGGGGAGCTGTGTTTT.

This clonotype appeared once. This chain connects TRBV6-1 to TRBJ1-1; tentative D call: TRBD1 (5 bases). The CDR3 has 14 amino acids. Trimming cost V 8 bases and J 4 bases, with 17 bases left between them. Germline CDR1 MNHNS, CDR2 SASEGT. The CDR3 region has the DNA TGTGCCAGCCTAACGAACTGGGACGGCACTGAAGCTTTCTTT. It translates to CASLTNWDGTEAFF.

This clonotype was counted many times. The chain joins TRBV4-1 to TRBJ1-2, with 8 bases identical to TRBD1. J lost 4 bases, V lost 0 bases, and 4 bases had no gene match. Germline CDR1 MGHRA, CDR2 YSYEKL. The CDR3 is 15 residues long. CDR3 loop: CASSQDGTGFYGYTF. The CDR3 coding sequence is TGCGCCAGCAGCCAAGACGGGACAGGTTTCTATGGCTACACCTTC.

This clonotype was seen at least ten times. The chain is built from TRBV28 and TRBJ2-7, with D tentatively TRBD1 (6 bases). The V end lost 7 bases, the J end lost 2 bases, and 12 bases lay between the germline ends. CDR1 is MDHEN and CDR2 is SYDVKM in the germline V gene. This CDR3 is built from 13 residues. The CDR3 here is CASNNRAPYEQYF. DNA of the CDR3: TGTGCCAGCAACAACAGGGCGCCCTACGAGCAGTACTTC.

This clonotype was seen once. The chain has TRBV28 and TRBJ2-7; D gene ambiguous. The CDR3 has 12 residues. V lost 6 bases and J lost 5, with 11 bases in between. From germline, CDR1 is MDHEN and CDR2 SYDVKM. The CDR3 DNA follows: TGTGCCAGCAGCCATCGACGCAACGAGCAGTACTTC. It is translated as CASSHRRNEQYF.

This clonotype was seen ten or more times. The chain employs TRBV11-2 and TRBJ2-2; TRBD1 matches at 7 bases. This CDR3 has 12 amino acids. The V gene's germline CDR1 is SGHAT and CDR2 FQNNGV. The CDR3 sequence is CWTGSNTGELFF. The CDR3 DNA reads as TGTTGGACAGGCTCGAACACCGGGGAGCTGTTTTTT. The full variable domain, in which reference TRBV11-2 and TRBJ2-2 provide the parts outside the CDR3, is EAGVAQSPRYKIIEKRQSVAFWCNPISGHATLYWYQQILGQGPKLLIQFQNNGVVDDSQLPKDRFSAERLKGVDSTLKIQPAKLEDSAVYLCWTGSNTGELFFGEGSRLTVL.

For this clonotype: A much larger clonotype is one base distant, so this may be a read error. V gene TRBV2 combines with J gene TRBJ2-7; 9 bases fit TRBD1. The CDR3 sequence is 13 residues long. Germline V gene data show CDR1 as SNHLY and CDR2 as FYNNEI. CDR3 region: CASRKTGGYELYF. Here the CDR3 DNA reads TGTGCCAGCAGGAAGACAGGGGGTTACGAGCTGTACTTC.

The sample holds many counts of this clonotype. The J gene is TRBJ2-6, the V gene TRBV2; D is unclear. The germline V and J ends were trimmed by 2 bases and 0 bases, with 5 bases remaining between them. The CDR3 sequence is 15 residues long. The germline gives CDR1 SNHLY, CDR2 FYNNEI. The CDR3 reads CASSERASGANVLTF. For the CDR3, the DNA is TGTGCCAGCAGTGAAAGAGCCTCTGGGGCCAACGTCCTGACTTTC.

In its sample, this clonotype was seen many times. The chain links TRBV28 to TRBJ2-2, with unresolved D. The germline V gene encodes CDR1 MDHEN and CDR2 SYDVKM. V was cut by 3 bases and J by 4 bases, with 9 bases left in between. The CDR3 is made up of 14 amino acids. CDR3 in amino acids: CASSLSEGTGELFF. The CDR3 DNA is TGTGCCAGCAGTTTGTCGGAAGGCACCGGGGAGCTGTTTTTT.

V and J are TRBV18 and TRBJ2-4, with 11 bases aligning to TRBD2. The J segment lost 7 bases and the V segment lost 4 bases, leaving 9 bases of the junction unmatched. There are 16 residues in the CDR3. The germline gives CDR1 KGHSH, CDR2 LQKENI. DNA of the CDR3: TGTGCCAGCTCACTAGCCGGGACTAGCGGTTATAACATTCAGTACTTC. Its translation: CASSLAGTSGYNIQYF.